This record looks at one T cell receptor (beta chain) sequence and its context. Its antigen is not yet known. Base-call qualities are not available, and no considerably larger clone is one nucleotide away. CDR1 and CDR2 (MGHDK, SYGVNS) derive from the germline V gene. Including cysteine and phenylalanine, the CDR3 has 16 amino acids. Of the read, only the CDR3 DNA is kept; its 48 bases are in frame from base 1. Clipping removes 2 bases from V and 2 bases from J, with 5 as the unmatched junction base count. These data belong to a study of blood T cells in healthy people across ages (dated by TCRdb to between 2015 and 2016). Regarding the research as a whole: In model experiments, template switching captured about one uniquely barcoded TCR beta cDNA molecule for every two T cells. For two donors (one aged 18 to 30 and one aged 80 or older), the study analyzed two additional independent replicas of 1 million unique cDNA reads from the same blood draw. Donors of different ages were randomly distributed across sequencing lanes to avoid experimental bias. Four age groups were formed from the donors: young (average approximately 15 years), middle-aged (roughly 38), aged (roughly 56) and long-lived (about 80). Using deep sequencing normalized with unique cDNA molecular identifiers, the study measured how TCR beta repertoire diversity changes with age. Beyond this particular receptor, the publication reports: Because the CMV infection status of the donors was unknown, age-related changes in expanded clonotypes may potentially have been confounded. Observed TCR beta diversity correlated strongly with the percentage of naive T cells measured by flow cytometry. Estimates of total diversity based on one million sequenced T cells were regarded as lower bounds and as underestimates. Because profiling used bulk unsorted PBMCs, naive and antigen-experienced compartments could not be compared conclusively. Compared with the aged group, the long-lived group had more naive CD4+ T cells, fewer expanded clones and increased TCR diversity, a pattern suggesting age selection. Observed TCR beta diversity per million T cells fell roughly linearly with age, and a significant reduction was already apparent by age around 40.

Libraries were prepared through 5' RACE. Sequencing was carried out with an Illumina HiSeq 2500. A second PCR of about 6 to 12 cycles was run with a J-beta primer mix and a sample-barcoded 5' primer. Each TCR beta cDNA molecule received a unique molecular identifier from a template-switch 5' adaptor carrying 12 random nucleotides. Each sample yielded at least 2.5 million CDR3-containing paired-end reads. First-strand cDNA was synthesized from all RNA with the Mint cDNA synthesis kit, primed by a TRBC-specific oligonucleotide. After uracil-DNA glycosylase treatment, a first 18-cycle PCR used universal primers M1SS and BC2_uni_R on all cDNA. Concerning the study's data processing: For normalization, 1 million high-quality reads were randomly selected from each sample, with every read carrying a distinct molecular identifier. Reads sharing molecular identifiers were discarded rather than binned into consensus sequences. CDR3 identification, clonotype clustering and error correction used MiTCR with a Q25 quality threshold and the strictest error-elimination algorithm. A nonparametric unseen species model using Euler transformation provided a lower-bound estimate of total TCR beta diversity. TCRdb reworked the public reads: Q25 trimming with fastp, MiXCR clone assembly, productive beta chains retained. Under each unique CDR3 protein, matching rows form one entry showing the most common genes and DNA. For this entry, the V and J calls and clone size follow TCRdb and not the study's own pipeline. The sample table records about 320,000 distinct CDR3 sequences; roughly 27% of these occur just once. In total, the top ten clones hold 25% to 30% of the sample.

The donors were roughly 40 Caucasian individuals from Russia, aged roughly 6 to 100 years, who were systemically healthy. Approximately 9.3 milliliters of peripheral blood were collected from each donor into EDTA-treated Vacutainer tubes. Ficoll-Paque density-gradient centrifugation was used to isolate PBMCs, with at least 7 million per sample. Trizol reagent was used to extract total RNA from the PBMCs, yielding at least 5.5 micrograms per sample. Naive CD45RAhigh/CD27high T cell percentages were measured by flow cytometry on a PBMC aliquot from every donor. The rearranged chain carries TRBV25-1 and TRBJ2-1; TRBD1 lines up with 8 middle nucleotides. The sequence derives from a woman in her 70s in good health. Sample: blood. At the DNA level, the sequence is TGTGCCAGCAGTGAAAAGGACAGGGCGGCCTACAATGAGCAGTTCTTC. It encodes CASSEKDRAAYNEQFF.